This entry describes one T cell receptor (beta chain). Its antigen is still unknown. Per-base quality was not reported, and no clone a single base away is much larger than it. These data originate in a study of early T cells in non-severe SARS-CoV-2 infection (dated by TCRdb to the early 2020s). Broadly, across the study: Bulk RNA from unsorted whole blood was used for TCR sequencing, so alpha and beta chains could not be paired.

As encoded in the germline V gene, CDR1 is SNHLY while CDR2 is FYNNEI. The CDR3, cysteine through phenylalanine, is 13 amino acids long. Only CDR3 DNA is held: 39 bases, read in frame from base 1. Trimming removed 3 bases from V and 6 bases from J; the gene matches leave 5 bases unexplained. The library was produced with 5' RACE. The sequencer was a NextSeq 500. To correct for sequencing error and PCR bias, the TCR library protocol tagged individual cDNA molecules with unique molecular identifiers. Sequencing covered both TCR alpha and beta chains, and within each sample the abundances of alpha and beta sequences were tightly co-correlated. Concerning the study's data processing: Decombinator V4 was used to annotate the V gene, J gene and CDR3 of the TCR sequences. TCRs were defined as expanded if a significant change between any two time points was detected under a Poisson model with p below 0.0001. TCR abundances were normalised to the total number of TCRs sequenced per sample and were expressed as counts per million. MAIT TCRs were defined by TRAV1-2 paired with TRAJ12, TRAJ20 or TRAJ33, and iNKT TCRs by TRAV10 paired with TRAJ18. VDJdb, accessed 1 November 2021, was searched for CMV, EBV and SARS-CoV-2 annotated TCRs, with TCRs annotated for multiple antigens excluded. TCRdb redid the processing of the public reads, applying fastp at Q25 and MiXCR, and retained in-frame beta chains. Entries that share a CDR3 protein sequence are merged under the most common genes and DNA. The V and J calls follow TCRdb's processing rather than the paper's. A total of about 81,000 distinct CDR3 sequences appear in this sample, 6% to 7% of them only once. The top ten clones comprise roughly 7.8% of the sample.

The investigation overall reported the following: VDJdb matching was skewed toward anti-spike CD8 responses and likely underestimated virus-specific expansions by missing private and CD4 specificities.

The study was a case-control design nested within a healthcare worker cohort in London, UK, with weekly nasopharyngeal swab PCR tests and blood sampling. Healthcare workers were enrolled in the week of the UK lockdown, from 23 to 31 March 2020, and were followed every week for up to 16 weeks. The source is an adult who was a healthcare worker with PCR-confirmed SARS-CoV-2 infection or an uninfected control (not recorded which). The rearrangement joined TRBV2 to TRBJ2-7; 7 central nucleotides agree with TRBD2. Sequenced: whole blood. The sequence in DNA is TGTGCCAGCAGTGAGACGCGGGGGAGCGAGCAGTACTTC. Its coded protein is CASSETRGSEQYF.